This T cell receptor beta chain was identified in a study of breast tumors, draining lymph nodes, adjacent tissues. Study-level points and caveats: Data fit most tumor T cells coming from lymph node, expanding in tumor. Compared with lymph nodes, tumors were less diverse; compared with nontumor tissue, more. Tumor T cell lymph node origin was a supported hypothesis, not proven. Luminal-like breast cancer showed significantly higher tumor–nontumor repertoire similarity than basal-like.

Of note for this clonotype: The antigen is unknown. An end of the junction does not agree with germline; a read error may underlie this.

TCRdb reprocessed the multiplex PCR reads with MiXCR, giving one entry per CDR3 protein. The top ten hold approximately 4.3% of the sample, which has 150,000 to 250,000 distinct CDR3 sequences, approximately 33% seen once. The germline CDR1 and CDR2 sequences are MNHNY and SVGAGI (reference sequence). This CDR3 has 16 residues. Axillary draining lymph nodes of breast cancer patients supplied the node samples. The sample taken for sequencing was axillary lymph node tissue. This chain uses TRBV6-6 with TRBJ2-6; the D gene is possibly TRBD2 (5 bases). The clonotype originates from a female donor with breast cancer. Some clones in this sample may be carry-over from other donors' samples. CDR3 DNA sequence: TGTGCCAGCAGTCACTCGGGGTTCTCTGGGGCCAACGTCCTGACTTTC. Its translation is CASSHSGFSGANVLTF.